Below, 32 T cell receptor beta chains from the same sample are listed, as sequenced in a study of cytomegalovirus exposure and HLA in healthy donors. Primers for the PCR totalled 60 Vbeta and 13 Jbeta. This table comes from immunoSEQ multiplex PCR, and its TCRdb copy is limited to in-frame clones, with some not included. The table shows around 150,000 clones, with over 80% occurring only once. Sequenced sample: PBMCs. The receptors come from a woman aged 18 to 35 in good health and CMV-seronegative.

The chain links TRBV27 to TRBJ1-3, with 10 bases lining up with TRBD1. This CDR3 is built from 15 residues. After removal of 5 bases from V and 8 bases from J, the junction contained 9 bases not matched to a gene. Germline CDR1 reads MNHEY; CDR2 reads SMNVEV (reference sequence). This chain's CDR3 is CASSPRGQGIDTIYF. The CDR3 DNA reads TGTGCCAGCAGTCCCCGGGGACAGGGGATTGACACCATATATTTT.

This clone showed up just a few times. The chain has TRBV7-9 and TRBJ2-2, with D possibly being TRBD2 (6 bases). From germline, CDR1 is SEHNR and CDR2 FQNEAQ (reference sequence). Trimming took off 4 bases at V and 6 bases at J, with 6 bases between the two ends. This CDR3 contains 12 residues. This chain's CDR3 is CASSSGAGELFF. Here the CDR3 DNA reads TGTGCCAGCAGCTCGGGGGCCGGGGAGCTGTTTTTT. The full variable domain, with the rest looked up from reference TRBV7-9 and TRBJ2-2, is DTGVSQNPRHKITKRGQNVTFRCDPISEHNRLYWYRQTLGQGPEFLTYFQNEAQLEKSRLLSDRFSAERPKGSFSTLEIQRTEQGDSAMYLCASSSGAGELFFGEGSRLTVL.

The V and J genes are TRBV15 and TRBJ1-5; 7 nucleotides match TRBD1. This CDR3 is built from 13 residues. Germline assignment: CDR1 LNHNV and CDR2 YYDKDF (reference sequence). V lost 5 bases, J lost 4 bases, and 2 bases stayed unmatched. This CDR3 reads CATSLTGNQPQHF. DNA for the CDR3: TGTGCCACCAGCCTGACAGGGAATCAGCCCCAGCATTTT.

The gene calls are TRBV9 and TRBJ2-5; 9 bases are shared with TRBD2. Unmatched junction bases numbered 6, after V lost 4 bases and J lost 2 bases. The germline V gene has CDR1 SGDLS and CDR2 YYNGEE. The CDR3 length is 15 residues. The CDR3 DNA is TGTGCCAGCAGCACGACTAGCGGACAACAAGAGACCCAGTACTTC. The encoded protein is CASSTTSGQQETQYF.

The rearrangement links TRBV14 to TRBJ1-2; D is perhaps TRBD1 (6 bases). The germline gives CDR1 SGHDN, CDR2 FVKESK. The CDR3 has 15 amino acids. V lost 1 base and J lost 4, with 13 bases in between. The CDR3 sequence is CASSQVQGELYGYTF. The CDR3 DNA follows: TGTGCCAGCAGCCAAGTACAGGGCGAACTCTATGGCTACACCTTC.

This clone was recorded once. The J gene is TRBJ2-7, the V gene TRBV6-1; D is perhaps TRBD2 (6 bases). The CDR3 sequence is 15 residues long. Germline V CDR1 and CDR2: MNHNS, SASEGT. The V end lost 2 bases, the J end lost 4 bases, and 15 bases lay between the germline ends. For the CDR3, the DNA is TGTGCCAGCAGTGAACCGGGGGAGGTTCGATACGAGCAGTACTTC. Its translation is CASSEPGEVRYEQYF.

The chain uses TRBV18 and TRBJ1-2; D possibly corresponds to TRBD1 (5 bases). The germline gives CDR1 KGHSH, CDR2 LQKENI. Trimming pared 3 bases from V and 5 bases from J, leaving 13 bases between. CDR3 length equals 14 residues. The chain's CDR3 is CASSPPLQDYGYTF. CDR3 nucleotides: TGTGCCAGCTCACCTCCGCTACAGGATTATGGCTACACCTTC.

The rearrangement joins TRBV10-3 to TRBJ2-7, with D perhaps matching TRBD2 (5 bases). CDR1 is ENHRY, CDR2 SYGVKD, per germline. The CDR3 totals 16 residues. Trimming removed 0 bases at V and 3 bases at J, with 15 bases between. CDR3 sequence reads: CAISESTMLGSYEQYF. CDR3 DNA: TGTGCCATCAGTGAGTCGACTATGCTGGGCAGCTACGAGCAGTACTTC.

The chain uses TRBV4-2 and TRBJ2-3; 9 bases are a match to TRBD2. This CDR3 comprises 19 residues. Per germline, CDR1 LGHNA and CDR2 YNFKEQ. V lost 0 bases, J lost 10 bases, and 20 bases stayed unmatched. The CDR3 protein is CASSQDFGQAGGRASSQYF. CDR3 sequence (DNA): TGTGCCAGCAGCCAAGATTTTGGTCAGGCGGGGGGGCGCGCGAGTTCGCAGTATTTT.

The sample holds a few counts of this clone. The chain is built from TRBV5-1 and TRBJ2-6; tentative D call: TRBD2 (6 bases). V shed 0 bases and J shed 3 bases, with 10 bases lying between them. The CDR3 covers 16 residues. The germline gives CDR1 SGHRS, CDR2 YFSETQ. CDR3 in amino acids: CASSLGGGSGANVLTF. In DNA form, the CDR3 reads TGCGCCAGCAGCTTGGGAGGAGGGAGTGGGGCCAACGTCCTGACTTTC.

The rearrangement joins TRBV6-1 to TRBJ2-7; maybe TRBD1 (6 bases). Germline CDR1 MNHNS, CDR2 SASEGT. The V end was cut by 0 bases, the J end by 7 bases, with 16 bases between. This CDR3 region has 15 residues. For the CDR3, the DNA is TGTGCCAGCAGTGAAGCCCGGACAGCCGAATGGGAGCAGTACTTC. This codes for CASSEARTAEWEQYF.

In this sample, this clone turned up once. V is TRBV2 and J is TRBJ2-3, with a weak D call TRBD2 (6 bases). Germline V gene sequence: CDR1 SNHLY, CDR2 FYNNEI. The CDR3 sequence is 15 residues long. The ends were cut back, 3 bases at V and 0 bases at J, with 10 bases in the middle. CDR3 region: CASSDRGGSTDTQYF. CDR3 DNA sequence: TGTGCCAGCAGTGATCGTGGGGGGAGCACAGATACGCAGTATTTT.

This chain connects TRBV19 to TRBJ1-1; possible D gene TRBD1, 6 bases. There are 13 residues in the CDR3. The ends were cut back, 7 bases at V and 7 bases at J, with 16 bases in the middle. Germline V CDR1 and CDR2: LNHDA, SQIVND (reference sequence). CDR3 region: CASIARGLSEAFF. CDR3 nucleotides: TGTGCCAGTATCGCGAGGGGGTTGAGTGAAGCTTTCTTT.

The chain is built from TRBV29-1 and TRBJ1-5; D may be TRBD1 (6 bases). Germline assignment: CDR1 SQVTM and CDR2 ANQGSEA. The CDR3 length is 16 residues. V was cut by 4 bases and J by 4 bases, with 20 bases left in between. CDR3 amino acids: CSVGLGGPDRNQPQHF. The CDR3 bases are TGCAGCGTTGGCCTGGGGGGGCCCGATCGGAATCAGCCCCAGCATTTT.

This chain links TRBV29-1 with TRBJ2-7, with D possibly TRBD2 on 6 matching bases. Trimming pared 4 bases from V and 6 bases from J, leaving 13 bases between. The germline V gene encodes CDR1 SQVTM and CDR2 ANQGSEA. The CDR3 extends over 12 amino acids. The CDR3 nucleotides read TGCAGCGTTGTAGTCCGGGGGTTCGAGCAGTACTTC. Its protein product is CSVVVRGFEQYF.

The chain combines TRBV6-5 with TRBJ2-5; TRBD1 aligns across 10 bases. The junction had 6 bases not matched to a gene; V was cut back by 4 bases and J by 4 bases. This CDR3 comprises 15 residues. Per the germline V gene, CDR1 is MNHEY and CDR2 is SVGAGI. Here the CDR3 reads CASSSDRGRVETQYF. The CDR3 DNA follows: TGTGCCAGCAGTTCCGACAGGGGGCGCGTAGAGACCCAGTACTTC.

This clone was recorded a few times. The chain combines TRBV5-6 with TRBJ2-1; D not certain. This CDR3 is 13 amino acids long. Between the trimmed V and J ends, which lost 6 bases and 0 bases, there was a span of 7 bases. Germline CDR1 reads SGHDT; CDR2 reads YYEEEE. The chain's CDR3 is CASKPSSYNEQFF. The CDR3 DNA is TGTGCCAGCAAACCGAGCTCCTACAATGAGCAGTTCTTC.

This chain uses TRBV13 with TRBJ2-7; 8 bases are shared with TRBD1. The CDR3 has 15 amino acids. V lost 4 bases, J lost 4 bases, and 9 bases stayed unmatched. Germline CDR1 and CDR2: PRHDT and FYEKMQ (reference sequence). CDR3 residues: CASSSTGTGPYEQYF. The CDR3 DNA follows: TGTGCCAGCAGCTCAACCGGGACAGGTCCTTACGAGCAGTACTTC.

The chain uses TRBV30 and TRBJ2-1; 10 nucleotides agree with TRBD2. Trimming cost V 3 bases and J 3 bases; bases outside gene matches: 8. The CDR3 spans 16 residues. Per germline, CDR1 GTSNPN and CDR2 SVGIG (reference sequence). CDR3 sequence: CAWRASGGVFYNEQFF. The CDR3 coding sequence is TGTGCCTGGAGGGCCAGCGGGGGGGTTTTCTACAATGAGCAGTTCTTC.

The rearrangement uses TRBV2 and TRBJ2-6; 10 bases fit TRBD2. V shed 4 bases, J shed 2 bases, and the junction held 2 bases outside the gene matches. This CDR3 spans 16 amino acids. Germline V lookup: CDR1 SNHLY, CDR2 FYNNEI. The chain's CDR3 is CASSGLAGAGANVLTF. The CDR3 nucleotides are TGTGCCAGCAGTGGTCTAGCGGGGGCTGGGGCCAACGTCCTGACTTTC. Full variable domain (remainder filled in from reference TRBV2 and TRBJ2-6): EPEVTQTPSHQVTQMGQEVILRCVPISNHLYFYWYRQILGQKVEFLVSFYNNEISEKSEIFDDQFSVERPDGSNFTLKIRSTKLEDSAMYFCASSGLAGAGANVLTFGAGSRLTVL.

J is TRBJ1-1 and V is TRBV5-4; D remains unclear. Trimming cost V 7 bases and J 1 base, with 14 bases left between them. The V gene's germline CDR1 is SGHNT and CDR2 YYREEE (reference sequence). The CDR3 has 14 residues. The CDR3 loop reads CASELGAGNTEAFF. CDR3 in DNA: TGTGCCAGCGAATTAGGTGCGGGGAACACTGAAGCTTTCTTT.

This sequence joins TRBV9 and TRBJ2-1; TRBD2 matches at 14 bases. This CDR3 has 17 amino acids. CDR1 and CDR2 from the germline V gene are SGDLS and YYNGEE. V lost 5 bases, J lost 6 bases, and 10 bases stayed unmatched. The CDR3 coding sequence is TGTGCCAGCAGGAGGACTAGCGGGGGGATGGGATCCAATGAGCAGTTCTTC. This encodes CASRRTSGGMGSNEQFF.

V is TRBV30 and J is TRBJ2-3; D may be TRBD2 (5 bases). The V end lost 1 base, the J end lost 2 bases, and 7 bases lay between the germline ends. Germline values: CDR1 GTSNPN, CDR2 SVGIG (reference sequence). This CDR3 contains 13 residues. The CDR3 protein is CAWSGGLTDTQYF. The CDR3 DNA reads as TGTGCCTGGAGTGGCGGGCTCACAGATACGCAGTATTTT.

The chain is built from TRBV21-1 and TRBJ2-7; the table's D call, TRBD1, has no DNA check behind it. TRBV21-1 is marked as a pseudogene. The CDR3 totals 15 residues. The CDR3 here is CASSKTPGGSYEQYF. In DNA form, the CDR3 reads TGTGCCAGCAGCAAAACGCCAGGGGGGTCCTACGAGCAGTACTTC.

The chain couples TRBV30 to TRBJ1-2; no clear D gene. Deletions cut 5 bases from V and 8 bases from J, with 12 bases between. Germline-derived CDR1 and CDR2 are GTSNPN and SVGIG (reference sequence). This CDR3 region has 11 residues. The CDR3 is CAWVKSVGYTF. Here the CDR3 DNA reads TGTGCCTGGGTAAAGTCAGTCGGCTACACCTTC.

V gene TRBV6-1 combines with J gene TRBJ2-5; 9 bases line up with TRBD1. The J call may be wrong; the DNA end is better matched by TRBJ2-7. The CDR3 is made up of 15 amino acids. Germline values: CDR1 MNHNS, CDR2 SASEGT. The CDR3 spells CASRRTGENSYEQYF. CDR3 DNA sequence: TGTGCCAGCAGAAGGACAGGGGAAAACTCCTACGAGCAGTACTTC.

This sequence joins TRBV7-2 and TRBJ2-1; 11 nucleotides agree with TRBD2. Germline V gives CDR1 SGHTA, CDR2 FQGNSA. The CDR3 is 15 residues long. Trimming took 3 bases from V and 2 from J; bases not matched to a gene: 0. CDR3 nucleotide sequence: TGTGCCAGCAGCTTGGGACTAGCGGCCTACAATGAGCAGTTCTTC. This gives the protein CASSLGLAAYNEQFF.

V is TRBV6-1 and J is TRBJ1-4; maybe TRBD1 (5 bases). The CDR3 length is 16 residues. Trimming left V 4 bases short and J 2 bases short, with 14 bases between. Per germline, CDR1 MNHNS and CDR2 SASEGT. CDR3 in DNA: TGTGCCAGCAGTGTTCGAGTGGGACTGACTAATGAAAAACTGTTTTTT. Protein: CASSVRVGLTNEKLFF.

This chain joins TRBV7-9 and TRBJ1-5; D is possibly TRBD1 (5 bases). Trimming removed 3 bases at V and 6 bases at J, with 12 bases between. The CDR3 is made up of 14 amino acids. Germline lookup yields CDR1 SEHNR and CDR2 FQNEAQ (reference sequence). The chain's CDR3 is CASSFQGKGQPQHF. As DNA, the CDR3 is TGTGCCAGCAGCTTCCAGGGTAAGGGTCAGCCCCAGCATTTT.

Regarding this clone: An end of the junction does not agree with germline; a read error may underlie this. The V gene is TRBV6-5, the J gene TRBJ2-4, with a weak D call TRBD1 (6 bases). The germline V gene has CDR1 MNHEY and CDR2 SVGAGI. The CDR3 totals 15 residues. The CDR3 DNA is TGTGCCAGCAGTTCAGGGGTTGGAGCCAAAAACAGTCAGTACTTC. Its translation is CASSSGVGAKNSQYF.

This sequence joins TRBV6-5 and TRBJ2-7, with TRBD2 identical over 8 bases. This CDR3 comprises 13 residues. Germline CDR1 MNHEY, CDR2 SVGAGI. J was trimmed by 2 bases and V by 6 bases; bases with no gene match: 3. The CDR3 protein is CASRDGGAYEQYF. The DNA of the CDR3 is TGTGCCAGCAGGGACGGGGGGGCCTACGAGCAGTACTTC.

This clone was detected only a few times. The CDR3 here is CASSATGLAKNIQYF. The CDR3 region has the DNA TGTGCCAGCAGCGCTACAGGGTTAGCCAAAAACATTCAGTACTTC. J is TRBJ2-4 and V is TRBV2; a possible D gene is TRBD1 (6 bases). With 6 bases removed from V and 0 bases from J, the gap between germline ends came to 12 bases. The CDR3 consists of 15 residues. Germline V lookup: CDR1 SNHLY, CDR2 FYNNEI.